The 23 T cell receptor beta chains below were found in one sample sequenced in a study of CD8+ T cells in alopecia areata. Indicated treatment: oral pan-JAK inhibitor, 5-10 mg twice daily. RNA was extracted and reverse transcribed into cDNA as the sequencing template. Method: immunoSEQ multiplex PCR; TCRdb's copy keeps in-frame clones and lacks some. Here the sample spans over 150,000 clones, roughly 50% being singletons. The specimen comprised CD8+ T cells sorted from blood, sampled at week 24, from a patient treated with tofacitinib. Receptors originate from a human donor with alopecia areata.

J is TRBJ1-1 and V is TRBV5-1; TRBD1 matches at 11 bases. This CDR3 region has 16 residues. Germline V gives CDR1 SGHRS, CDR2 YFSETQ. Losses at the gene ends were 2 bases for V and 4 bases for J; bases not matched to a gene: 7. The CDR3 nucleotides read TGCGCCAGCAGCTTTGGACAGGGGGCTATAGGCACTGAAGCTTTCTTT. It translates to CASSFGQGAIGTEAFF.

This clone has only one observation. The chain links TRBV9 to TRBJ1-2; tentative D call: TRBD1 (5 bases). Germline CDR1 reads SGDLS; CDR2 reads YYNGEE. The CDR3 contains 16 residues. Trimming cost V 0 bases and J 3 bases, with 15 bases left between them. Written as DNA, the CDR3 is TGTGCCAGCAGCGTAGAATATCGGGGCAGGGACTATGGCTACACCTTC. As protein: CASSVEYRGRDYGYTF. The full variable domain, completed using reference TRBV9 and TRBJ1-2, is DSGVTQTPKHLITATGQRVTLRCSPRSGDLSVYWYQQSLDQGLQFLIQYYNGEERAKGNILERFSAQQFPDLHSELNLSSLELGDSALYFCASSVEYRGRDYGYTFGSGTRLTVV.

This chain joins TRBV30 and TRBJ2-7; D is uncertain. Per the germline V gene, CDR1 is GTSNPN and CDR2 is SVGIG (reference sequence). Deletions cut 3 bases from V and 3 bases from J, with 15 bases between. The CDR3 runs to 14 residues. As DNA, the CDR3 is TGTGCCTGGAGGAATGGATTTTCCGTCTACGAGCAGTACTTC. Translated: CAWRNGFSVYEQYF.

The J gene is TRBJ1-1, the V gene TRBV29-1; D is unclear. The CDR3 has 14 amino acids. Germline V CDR1 and CDR2: SQVTM, ANQGSEA. V lost 3 bases and J lost 0, with 11 bases in between. For the CDR3, the DNA is TGCAGCGTTGATGCCAGGAGCATGAACACTGAAGCTTTCTTT. As protein: CSVDARSMNTEAFF.

In this sample, this clone turned up once. This chain uses TRBV14 with TRBJ2-1; TRBD2 matches 8 bases. J lost 3 bases, V lost 0 bases, and 4 bases had no gene match. Per the germline V gene, CDR1 is SGHDN and CDR2 is FVKESK. This CDR3 contains 16 residues. CDR3 nucleotides: TGTGCCAGCAGCCAAGACTACGGGGGGGGCTACAATGAGCAGTTCTTC. It specifies CASSQDYGGGYNEQFF. Based on the CDR3 plus reference TRBV14 and TRBJ2-1, the full variable domain is EAGVTQFPSHSVIEKGQTVTLRCDPISGHDNLYWYRRVMGKEIKFLLHFVKESKQDESGMPNNRFLAERTGGTYSTLKVQPAELEDSGVYFCASSQDYGGGYNEQFFGPGTRLTVL.

This clone was counted once. V and J are TRBV10-3 and TRBJ1-5; D may be TRBD1 (5 bases). V lost 4 bases and J lost 4, with 8 bases in between. CDR1 ENHRY and CDR2 SYGVKD come from the germline V gene. The CDR3 extends over 13 amino acids. The CDR3 sequence: CAISGGRNQPQHF. CDR3 nucleotides: TGTGCCATCAGTGGGGGCAGAAATCAGCCCCAGCATTTT.

The CDR3 nucleotides read TGCAGCGTGACAGGAGACTCCTACGAGCAGTACTTC. This translates into CSVTGDSYEQYF. The rearrangement uses TRBV29-1 and TRBJ2-7; tentative D call: TRBD1 (6 bases). The germline V gene has CDR1 SQVTM and CDR2 ANQGSEA. Trimming removed 6 bases from V and 0 bases from J, with 9 bases in between. The CDR3 contains 12 residues.

Notes on this clone: The same CDR3 can be traced to other DNA sequences in this sample. The chain has TRBV29-1 and TRBJ1-2, with 8 bases identical to TRBD1. The CDR3 has 13 residues. The trim removed 6 bases at V and 1 base at J, leaving 4 bases unmatched. Germline CDR1 reads SQVTM; CDR2 reads ANQGSEA. The CDR3 loop is CSVGTGDNYGYTF. For the CDR3, the DNA is TGCAGCGTGGGGACAGGCGATAACTATGGCTACACCTTC.

This clone was detected a few times. This CDR3 reads CASSWRSRSYEQYF. The DNA for the CDR3 is TGCGCCAGCAGCTGGCGAAGCAGGAGTTACGAGCAGTACTTC. The chain is built from TRBV5-1 and TRBJ2-7; D ambiguous. V was pared by 3 bases and J by 4 bases, with 14 bases between. Germline loops: CDR1 SGHRS, CDR2 YFSETQ. This CDR3 is 14 amino acids long.

The gene calls are TRBV4-3 and TRBJ2-3, with D perhaps given as TRBD1 or TRBD2 (5 bases each). The CDR3 is made up of 17 amino acids. Germline V gene sequence: CDR1 LGHNA, CDR2 YSLEER. The germline V and J ends were trimmed by 1 base and 5 bases, with 19 bases remaining between them. Written as DNA, the CDR3 is TGCGCCAGCAGCCAAGCCCCCACCGGGACCGAGGGAGATACGCAGTATTTT. Protein: CASSQAPTGTEGDTQYF.

This clone was counted only a few times. The chain employs TRBV29-1 and TRBJ2-1, with 8 nucleotides matching TRBD2. V shed 3 bases and J 7 bases; nucleotides not matched to a gene: 11. CDR1 and CDR2 (germline): SQVTM, ANQGSEA. The CDR3 is 15 residues long. DNA of the CDR3: TGCAGCGTTGAGTACGGGGGGGCCCTTAGGAATGAGCAGTTCTTC. Its translation is CSVEYGGALRNEQFF.

In the case of this clone: This sample also contains other DNA sequences that code for the same CDR3. The chain employs TRBV30 and TRBJ2-7; no clear D gene. This CDR3 spans 12 amino acids. Germline CDR1 GTSNPN, CDR2 SVGIG (reference sequence). Trimming left V 1 base short and J 3 bases short, with 7 bases between. CDR3 bases: TGTGCCTGGAGTGCGTCTAGCTACGAGCAGTACTTC. Protein: CAWSASSYEQYF.

This chain uses TRBV30 with TRBJ1-5, with 10 bases aligning to TRBD1. V dropped 2 bases and J dropped 7; count of bases not matched to a gene: 5. The CDR3 has 14 amino acids. Germline CDR1 and CDR2: GTSNPN and SVGIG (reference sequence). CDR3 in amino acids: CAWSYGTGEQPQHF. For the CDR3, the DNA is TGTGCCTGGAGTTACGGGACAGGGGAACAGCCCCAGCATTTT.

This chain uses TRBV6-6 with TRBJ1-1; tentative D call: TRBD1 (6 bases). Looked up from germline, CDR1 is MNHNY and CDR2 is SVGAGI (reference sequence). CDR3 length: 15 residues. V lost 6 bases, J lost 3 bases, and 17 bases lay in between. CDR3 protein: CASREGSPGDTEAFF. DNA for the CDR3: TGTGCCAGCAGGGAAGGGTCTCCAGGGGACACTGAAGCTTTCTTT.

The V and J genes are TRBV5-1 and TRBJ2-7; the D gene is possibly TRBD2 (6 bases). The CDR3 sequence is 14 residues long. Germline assignment: CDR1 SGHRS and CDR2 YFSETQ. Trimming removed 2 bases at V and 5 bases at J, with 14 bases between. Here the CDR3 reads CASSLSHGGDEQYF. CDR3 nucleotides: TGCGCCAGCAGCTTATCTCATGGCGGGGACGAGCAGTACTTC.

The chain combines TRBV9 with TRBJ1-2, with 7 bases lining up with TRBD1. The germline CDR1 and CDR2 sequences are SGDLS and YYNGEE. This CDR3 is 13 amino acids long. The V segment lost 3 bases and the J segment 4 bases; nucleotides outside the gene matches: 3. The CDR3 nucleotides read TGTGCCAGCAGCGGCCGACAGGGCTATGGCTACACCTTC. Translating gives CASSGRQGYGYTF.

This sequence joins TRBV29-1 and TRBJ1-5; no firm D call. CDR3 length: 16 amino acids. Per the germline V gene, CDR1 is SQVTM and CDR2 is ANQGSEA. V lost 7 bases and J 0 bases, leaving 19 bases between the germline ends. Written as DNA, the CDR3 is TGCAGCGATCGACACAAGGGTCCCGTTAGCAATCAGCCCCAGCATTTT. It is translated as CSDRHKGPVSNQPQHF. Together with reference TRBV29-1 and TRBJ1-5, the CDR3 gives the full variable domain: SAVISQKPSRDICQRGTSLTIQCQVDSQVTMMFWYRQQPGQSLTLIATANQGSEATYESGFVIDKFPISRPNLTFSTLTVSNMSPEDSSIYLCSDRHKGPVSNQPQHFGDGTRLSIL.

The chain joins TRBV9 to TRBJ1-5; perhaps TRBD1 as D (6 bases). Germline V gives CDR1 SGDLS, CDR2 YYNGEE. This CDR3 is 15 amino acids long. The V and J ends lost 4 bases and 7 bases respectively, with 18 bases between them. Here the CDR3 DNA reads TGTGCCAGCAGCCCCGACGGGCAGGGGATCCAGCCCCAGCATTTT. Its protein is CASSPDGQGIQPQHF.

This clone showed up just a few times. The gene calls are TRBV29-1 and TRBJ2-2; D is possibly TRBD1 or TRBD2 (5 bases each). The CDR3 extends over 16 amino acids. CDR1 and CDR2 (germline): SQVTM, ANQGSEA. V was shortened by 0 bases and J by 3 bases, with 14 bases between the two germline ends. For the CDR3, the DNA is TGCAGCGTTGAAGAGCCCCAGGGACCGGACACCGGGGAGCTGTTTTTT. It is translated as CSVEEPQGPDTGELFF.

The chain uses TRBV4-2 and TRBJ2-2, with 12 bases aligning to TRBD2. Germline trimming cut 4 bases from V and 6 bases from J; bases unmatched to any gene: 12. Germline V gene sequence: CDR1 LGHNA, CDR2 YNFKEQ. The CDR3 spans 18 residues. DNA for the CDR3: TGTGCCAGCAGCCCGCCGAGCGACTCTAGCGGGGGGGCCGGGGAGCTGTTTTTT. This translates into CASSPPSDSSGGAGELFF.

This clone was picked up a small number of times. The chain recombines TRBV7-2 with TRBJ2-2; 7 bases are shared with TRBD1. Germline trimming cut 4 bases from V and 1 base from J; bases unmatched to any gene: 6. The CDR3 is made up of 16 amino acids. The germline V gene encodes CDR1 SGHTA and CDR2 FQGNSA. CDR3 region: CASSSKGALNTGELFF. CDR3 in DNA: TGTGCCAGCAGCTCCAAGGGGGCCTTGAACACCGGGGAGCTGTTTTTT.

In this sample, this clone turned up a few times. This chain connects TRBV2 to TRBJ2-5; no reliable D call. This CDR3 contains 13 residues. Germline loops: CDR1 SNHLY, CDR2 FYNNEI. The V end was cut by 3 bases, the J end by 1 base, with 6 bases between. This CDR3 is CASSELGQETQYF. The DNA for the CDR3 is TGTGCCAGCAGTGAGCTAGGCCAAGAGACCCAGTACTTC.

J is TRBJ2-1 and V is TRBV13; 9 bases are shared with TRBD2. CDR1 is PRHDT, CDR2 FYEKMQ, per germline (reference sequence). V lost 7 bases, J lost 8 bases, and 21 bases stayed unmatched. The CDR3 consists of 18 residues. The CDR3 loop reads CASTRDGSGGIRGDEQFF. The DNA of the CDR3 is TGTGCCAGCACCAGGGACGGGAGCGGGGGGATCCGAGGCGATGAGCAGTTCTTC.